The next 28 T cell receptor beta chains were all read from a single sample in a study of shared clonotypes between healthy human individuals. Data came from immunoSEQ multiplex PCR; TCRdb stores just in-frame clones and leaves some out. The table includes roughly 320,000 clones, around 87% detected once. What was sequenced was memory CD8+ T cells sorted from blood. Subset noted: CD45RO+ cells pooled with CCR7-negative TemRA cells. These receptors came from a man aged 18-30 years in good health.

The chain carries TRBV5-8 and TRBJ2-3, with 10 positions matching TRBD2. Germline CDR1 reads SGHTS; CDR2 reads YDEGEE. There are 16 residues in the CDR3. V lost 2 bases to trimming and J lost 1 base; unmatched junction nucleotides: 4. CDR3 DNA sequence: TGTGCCAGCAGCTTTCTAGCGGGGGTAGGCACAGATACGCAGTATTTT. It is translated as CASSFLAGVGTDTQYF.

This clone was found once. This CDR3 is also generated by other DNA sequences in the sample. This chain connects TRBV18 to TRBJ2-7, with 9 bases matching TRBD1. The V gene end was trimmed by 0 bases and the J gene end by 4 bases; junction bases not matched to a gene: 1. From germline, CDR1 is KGHSH and CDR2 LQKENI. This CDR3 is built from 14 residues. CDR3 bases: TGTGCCAGCTCACCACCGGGACAGGGATACGAGCAGTACTTC. This codes for CASSPPGQGYEQYF.

The chain combines TRBV28 with TRBJ1-6, with D unclear. There are 16 residues in the CDR3. Germline V lookup: CDR1 MDHEN, CDR2 SYDVKM. The germline V and J ends were trimmed by 2 bases and 5 bases, with 13 bases remaining between them. CDR3 region: CASSLRGIPDNSPLHF. As DNA, the CDR3 is TGTGCCAGCAGTTTACGAGGGATACCAGATAATTCACCCCTCCACTTT.

The chain links TRBV5-1 to TRBJ1-4; D might be TRBD1 (5 bases). V was shortened by 4 bases and J by 4 bases, with 11 bases between the two germline ends. Looked up from germline, CDR1 is SGHRS and CDR2 is YFSETQ. The length of the CDR3 is 14 residues. The CDR3 region has the DNA TGCGCCAGCAGCACGACAGACATTAATGAAAAACTGTTTTTT. It is translated as CASSTTDINEKLFF.

Regarding this clone: Within the sample, other DNA sequences also encode this same CDR3. The J gene is TRBJ2-3, the V gene TRBV7-9; weak D call: TRBD1 (6 bases). The CDR3 totals 15 residues. From germline, CDR1 is SEHNR and CDR2 FQNEAQ (reference sequence). Trimming stripped 5 bases from V and 0 bases from J, with 12 bases between. The chain's CDR3 is CASSPPGVSTDTQYF. The CDR3 DNA follows: TGTGCCAGCAGCCCCCCAGGGGTGAGCACAGATACGCAGTATTTT.

The chain has TRBV7-6 and TRBJ2-7, with 9 bases lining up with TRBD1. The germline V gene has CDR1 SGHVS and CDR2 FNYEAQ. This CDR3 is built from 16 residues. With 5 bases clipped from V and 3 bases from J, the junction kept 11 bases outside the gene matches. CDR3 nucleotides: TGTGCCAGCAGCGCGGGACAGGGTTCGGAGTTCTACGAGCAGTACTTC. This encodes CASSAGQGSEFYEQYF.

The chain combines TRBV4-1 with TRBJ1-4; TRBD1 agrees at 7 bases. With V trimmed by 1 base and J by 8 bases, 4 bases remained unmatched. Germline loops: CDR1 MGHRA, CDR2 YSYEKL. The CDR3 runs 14 residues. CDR3 loop: CASSQGTGREKLFF. Here the CDR3 DNA reads TGCGCCAGCAGCCAAGGGACAGGTCGCGAAAAACTGTTTTTT.

The rearrangement joins TRBV5-6 to TRBJ1-1; D ambiguous. The V gene's germline CDR1 is SGHDT and CDR2 YYEEEE. V was clipped by 4 bases and J by 4 bases, with 17 bases between them. The CDR3 extends over 15 amino acids. The CDR3 DNA sequence: TGTGCCAGCAGCCAAGGACGGGCCGAAGTCACTGAAGCTTTCTTT. Protein: CASSQGRAEVTEAFF.

With respect to this clone: The germline gene is not matched at one end of the junction; a read error may be the cause. This chain uses TRBV7-7 with TRBJ1-3, with 10 bases identical to TRBD1. CDR3 length: 13 residues. Germline CDR1 and CDR2: SSHAT and FNYEAQ (reference sequence). The CDR3 reads CASSSGQGGTIYF. In nucleotides, the CDR3 is TGTGCTAGCAGCTCTGGACAGGGGGGCACCATATATTTT.

V is TRBV27 and J is TRBJ1-2, with D possibly matching TRBD1 (5 bases). CDR1 is MNHEY and CDR2 is SMNVEV in the germline V gene (reference sequence). Trimming removed 5 bases from V and 2 bases from J, with 12 bases in between. The CDR3 sequence is 14 residues long. The CDR3 is CASSPWTSNYGYTF. CDR3 nucleotides: TGTGCCAGCAGTCCTTGGACATCCAACTATGGCTACACCTTC.

This clone was recorded once. The CDR3 region has the DNA TGTGCCAGCAGTGAGATGGGTACTTCACCCCTCCACTTT. The encoded protein is CASSEMGTSPLHF. The chain combines TRBV6-4 with TRBJ1-6; D is ambiguous. The CDR3 has 13 amino acids. Looked up from germline, CDR1 is MRHNA and CDR2 is SNTAGT. Trimming cost V 3 bases and J 9 bases, with 9 bases left between them.

This chain joins TRBV5-1 and TRBJ1-1, with D tentatively TRBD1 (5 bases). Trimming removed 2 bases at V and 4 bases at J, with 9 bases between. The CDR3 contains 13 residues. Germline V lookup: CDR1 SGHRS, CDR2 YFSETQ. In nucleotides, the CDR3 is TGCGCCAGCAGCTTCGGGGCGGGCACTGAAGCTTTCTTT. Translation: CASSFGAGTEAFF. Full variable domain (missing parts from reference TRBV5-1 and TRBJ1-1): KAGVTQTPRYLIKTRGQQVTLSCSPISGHRSVSWYQQTPGQGLQFLFEYFSETQRNKGNFPGRFSGRQFSNSRSEMNVSTLELGDSALYLCASSFGAGTEAFFGQGTRLTVV.

CDR3 in DNA: TGTGCCAGCAGCACGGGGACAGGGGATGAAAAACTGTTTTTT. As protein: CASSTGTGDEKLFF. V and J are TRBV7-9 and TRBJ1-4; 10 bases fit TRBD1. Trimming removed 5 bases from V and 6 bases from J; junction bases left unmatched: 3. The CDR3 is made up of 14 amino acids. From germline, CDR1 is SEHNR and CDR2 FQNEAQ (reference sequence).

The chain uses TRBV6-1 and TRBJ1-2, with D perhaps TRBD1 (6 bases). Trimming shortened V by 2 bases and J by 2 bases, and 18 bases separated the two germline ends. CDR3 length: 17 amino acids. In germline, CDR1 is MNHNS, CDR2 SASEGT. The CDR3 DNA follows: TGTGCCAGCAGTGAACACTGGAGGAGGGGGGCCAACTATGGCTACACCTTC. Translated: CASSEHWRRGANYGYTF.

This rearrangement joins TRBV7-9 to TRBJ2-1, with no clear D. Germline loops: CDR1 SEHNR, CDR2 FQNEAQ (reference sequence). Trimming took off 3 bases at V and 2 bases at J, with 14 bases between the two ends. The CDR3 totals 16 residues. The CDR3 nucleotides are TGTGCCAGCAGCTTCCGGATCGATCTAGCCTACAATGAGCAGTTCTTC. It codes for CASSFRIDLAYNEQFF.

This chain uses TRBV6-1 with TRBJ1-3, with a weak D call TRBD1 (5 bases). CDR3 length: 14 amino acids. The V end lost 3 bases, the J end lost 6 bases, and 12 bases lay between the germline ends. Germline loops: CDR1 MNHNS, CDR2 SASEGT. The CDR3 spells CASSDRVWANTIYF. CDR3 in DNA: TGTGCCAGCAGTGACAGGGTATGGGCAAACACCATATATTTT.

This clone was counted a single time. The chain employs TRBV7-9 and TRBJ2-5; the match to TRBD2 covers 8 bases. The J segment lost 4 bases and the V segment lost 7 bases, leaving 20 bases of the junction unmatched. The CDR3 covers 18 residues. Per germline, CDR1 SEHNR and CDR2 FQNEAQ (reference sequence). CDR3 DNA: TGTGCCAGCAAAAAAAGGGAGTGGGCTGCGGGAGGTGCAGAGACCCAGTACTTC. This sequence encodes CASKKREWAAGGAETQYF.

The J gene is TRBJ2-7, the V gene TRBV6-1, with D uncertain. The V end lost 8 bases, the J end lost 0 bases, and 11 bases lay between the germline ends. Germline V lookup: CDR1 MNHNS, CDR2 SASEGT. The CDR3 has 13 amino acids. CDR3 in DNA: TGTGCCAGCGGTCAGCGCGACTCCTACGAGCAGTACTTC. This encodes CASGQRDSYEQYF.

This clone was seen at least ten times. The chain's CDR3 is CASSPWTGDTGELFF. Here the CDR3 DNA reads TGTGCCAGCTCACCATGGACAGGGGACACCGGGGAGCTGTTTTTT. The rearrangement uses TRBV18 and TRBJ2-2; 9 bases line up with TRBD1. This CDR3 is built from 15 residues. V lost 2 bases to trimming and J lost 3 bases; unmatched junction nucleotides: 1. Germline loops: CDR1 KGHSH, CDR2 LQKENI.

The CDR3 is CASSEGGLGDTIYF. The CDR3 region has the DNA TGTGCCAGCAGTGAAGGTGGACTCGGGGACACCATATATTTT. This rearrangement joins TRBV6-1 to TRBJ1-3; D is ambiguous. CDR3 length: 14 amino acids. Germline V gene sequence: CDR1 MNHNS, CDR2 SASEGT. V shed 1 base and J shed 8 bases, with 12 bases lying between them.

V is TRBV2 and J is TRBJ2-2; D is possibly TRBD2 (6 bases). The CDR3 consists of 15 residues. CDR1 is SNHLY and CDR2 is FYNNEI in the germline V gene. With 8 bases removed from V and 0 bases from J, the gap between germline ends came to 13 bases. CDR3 nucleotide sequence: TGTGCCAGCGCGCGAAGGGACTCGAACACCGGGGAGCTGTTTTTT. Protein: CASARRDSNTGELFF.

J is TRBJ2-7 and V is TRBV29-1; TRBD2 aligns across 9 bases. Germline values: CDR1 SQVTM, CDR2 ANQGSEA. V lost 7 bases to trimming and J lost 5 bases; unmatched junction nucleotides: 12. The CDR3 is 14 amino acids. The CDR3 DNA sequence: TGCAGCGCCCGAACCCTAGCGGGATTGAACGAGCAGTACTTC. The encoded protein is CSARTLAGLNEQYF.

This clone was counted between two and nine times. The V and J genes are TRBV6-1 and TRBJ2-7, with D perhaps given as TRBD1 or TRBD2 (5 bases each). Germline lookup yields CDR1 MNHNS and CDR2 SASEGT. This CDR3 region has 12 residues. Trimming cost V 9 bases and J 2 bases, with 11 bases left between them. CDR3 sequence (DNA): TGTGCCAGTTGGGACGGCACCTACGAGCAGTACTTC. Residues: CASWDGTYEQYF.

The rearrangement joins TRBV5-1 to TRBJ1-2; D uncertain. V lost 4 bases, J lost 5 bases, and 15 bases lay in between. Germline V gene sequence: CDR1 SGHRS, CDR2 YFSETQ. This CDR3 contains 14 residues. The CDR3 is CASSLSPRDYGYTF. The CDR3 DNA is TGCGCCAGCAGCCTGTCCCCCCGAGATTATGGCTACACCTTC.

This clone was recorded once. The chain couples TRBV10-3 to TRBJ2-7, with TRBD1 matching 8 bases. The trim removed 5 bases at V and 0 bases at J, leaving 3 bases unmatched. This CDR3 comprises 14 residues. CDR1 and CDR2 (germline): ENHRY, SYGVKD. The CDR3 spells CAISWDRSSYEQYF. Written as DNA, the CDR3 is TGTGCCATCAGTTGGGACAGGAGCTCCTACGAGCAGTACTTC.

This clone was recorded only once. This rearrangement joins TRBV6-6 to TRBJ2-2; TRBD2 is a possible D gene (5 bases). Trimming cost V 0 bases and J 1 base, with 9 bases left between them. Germline CDR1 is MNHNY and CDR2 is SVGAGI (reference sequence). The CDR3 contains 16 residues. CDR3 bases: TGTGCCAGCAGTTACTCCGGGGTGGTGAACACCGGGGAGCTGTTTTTT. It yields the protein CASSYSGVVNTGELFF.

The V call is TRBV9, the J call TRBJ2-1; no clear D gene. Germline CDR1 and CDR2: SGDLS and YYNGEE. The CDR3 is 13 residues long. V gave up 5 bases and J gave up 6 bases, with 12 bases separating them. The CDR3 DNA reads as TGTGCCAGCAGTGCGGAGACCCCCAATGAGCAGTTCTTC. This translates into CASSAETPNEQFF.

This clone has only one observation. The rearrangement links TRBV9 to TRBJ1-2; D not certain. Trimming took off 4 bases at V and 5 bases at J, with 18 bases between the two ends. Germline CDR1 reads SGDLS; CDR2 reads YYNGEE. This CDR3 spans 15 amino acids. CDR3 region: CASSTNGEQWYGYTF. The CDR3 DNA is TGTGCCAGCAGCACCAACGGGGAACAATGGTATGGCTACACCTTC.